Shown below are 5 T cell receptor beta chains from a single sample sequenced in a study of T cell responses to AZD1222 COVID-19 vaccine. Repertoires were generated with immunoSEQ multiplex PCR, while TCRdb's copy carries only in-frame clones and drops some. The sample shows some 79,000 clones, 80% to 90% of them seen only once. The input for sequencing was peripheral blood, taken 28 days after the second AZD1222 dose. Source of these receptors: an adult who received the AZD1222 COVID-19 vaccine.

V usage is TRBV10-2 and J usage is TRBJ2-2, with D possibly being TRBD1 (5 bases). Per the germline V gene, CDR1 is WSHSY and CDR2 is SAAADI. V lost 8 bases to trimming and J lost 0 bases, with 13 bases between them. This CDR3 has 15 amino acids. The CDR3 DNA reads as TGCGCCAGCTCCTCGATGACAGCGAACACCGGGGAGCTGTTTTTT. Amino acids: CASSSMTANTGELFF.

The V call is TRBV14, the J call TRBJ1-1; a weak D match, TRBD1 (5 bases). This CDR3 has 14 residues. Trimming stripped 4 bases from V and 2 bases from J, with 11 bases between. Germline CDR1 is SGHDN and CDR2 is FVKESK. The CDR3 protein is CASSLWGTNTEAFF. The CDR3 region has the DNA TGTGCCAGCAGCCTGTGGGGCACAAACACTGAAGCTTTCTTT.

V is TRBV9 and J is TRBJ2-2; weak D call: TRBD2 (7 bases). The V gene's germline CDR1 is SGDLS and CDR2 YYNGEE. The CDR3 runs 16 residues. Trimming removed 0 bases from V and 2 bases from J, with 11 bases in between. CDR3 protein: CASSVGGGGNTGELFF. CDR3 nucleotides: TGTGCCAGCAGCGTAGGGGGCGGGGGCAACACCGGGGAGCTGTTTTTT.

In DNA form, the CDR3 reads TGTGCCAGCAGCCGATCGGAATCTCCCGAAGCTTTCTTT. Encoded protein: CASSRSESPEAFF. The gene calls are TRBV3-1 (or the pseudogene TRBV3-2) and TRBJ1-1, with D hard to call. From germline, CDR1 is LGHDT and CDR2 YNNKEL (reference sequence). CDR3 length: 13 amino acids. V lost 4 bases, J lost 8 bases, and 14 bases lay in between.

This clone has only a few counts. This CDR3 reads CASSPQGSLQPMNTEAFF. The CDR3 DNA reads TGTGCCAGCAGCCCCCAGGGGTCCCTTCAACCCATGAACACTGAAGCTTTCTTT. The chain links TRBV7-2 to TRBJ1-1, with D tentatively TRBD1 (6 bases). Trimming took 5 bases from V and 0 from J, leaving 22 bases between them. CDR3 length equals 18 residues. The germline gives CDR1 SGHTA, CDR2 FQGNSA.